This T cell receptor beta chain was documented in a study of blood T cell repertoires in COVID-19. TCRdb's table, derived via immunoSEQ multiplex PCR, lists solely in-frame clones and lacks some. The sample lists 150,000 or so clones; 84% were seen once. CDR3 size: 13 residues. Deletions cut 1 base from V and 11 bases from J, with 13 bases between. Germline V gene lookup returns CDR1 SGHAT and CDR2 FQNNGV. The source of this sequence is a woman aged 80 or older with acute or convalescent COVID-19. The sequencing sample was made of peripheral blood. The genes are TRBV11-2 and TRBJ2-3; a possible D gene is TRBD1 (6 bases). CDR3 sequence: CASSLGQETGQYF. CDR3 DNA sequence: TGTGCCAGCAGCTTAGGACAGGAGACGGGGCAGTATTTT.